The 8 T cell receptor beta chains given below trace back to one sample, sequenced in a study of blood T cell repertoires in COVID-19. Sequenced by immunoSEQ multiplex PCR; TCRdb stores in-frame clones only, minus some. The sample shows under 200,000 clones, 83% of them seen only once. Sequencing used peripheral blood. All receptors come from a woman of 80 years or more with acute or convalescent COVID-19.

CDR3 bases: TGTGCCAGCAGCCCACGAGGTGGCCGCAACTCCTACAATGAGCAGTTCTTC. This translates into CASSPRGGRNSYNEQFF. The chain joins TRBV11-2 to TRBJ2-1, with D unclear. The CDR3 sequence is 17 residues long. Trimming pared 5 bases from V and 0 bases from J, leaving 17 bases between. The germline gives CDR1 SGHAT, CDR2 FQNNGV.

This chain links TRBV27 with TRBJ1-1, with D perhaps matching TRBD1 (6 bases). The V and J ends lost 7 bases and 6 bases respectively, with 15 bases between them. The V gene's germline CDR1 is MNHEY and CDR2 SMNVEV (reference sequence). This CDR3 comprises 13 residues. Here the CDR3 reads CASTLAQGSEAFF. CDR3 in DNA: TGTGCCAGCACCCTAGCACAGGGATCTGAAGCTTTCTTT.

The chain links TRBV5-8 to TRBJ1-4, with 9 bases identical to TRBD1. The V gene's germline CDR1 is SGHTS and CDR2 YDEGEE. The V segment lost 5 bases and the J segment 7 bases; nucleotides outside the gene matches: 12. CDR3 size: 16 residues. In DNA, the CDR3 is TGTGCCAGCAGACTCCAACCGGGACAGGGCTTTGAAAAACTGTTTTTT. It codes for CASRLQPGQGFEKLFF.

This clone ranks as medium-sized. The chain carries TRBV10-3 and TRBJ2-1; unclear D gene. Trimming removed 6 bases at V and 2 bases at J, with 11 bases between. This CDR3 spans 14 amino acids. The germline CDR1 and CDR2 sequences are ENHRY and SYGVKD. CDR3 residues: CAIRPEKAYNEQFF. The CDR3 region has the DNA TGTGCCATCAGGCCCGAGAAAGCCTACAATGAGCAGTTCTTC.

The chain is built from TRBV4-3 and TRBJ2-7; the match to TRBD1 covers 8 bases. The ends lost 0 bases at V and 7 bases at J; junction bases unmatched: 11. This CDR3 has 16 residues. The germline V gene encodes CDR1 LGHNA and CDR2 YSLEER. The CDR3 here is CASSQDEGQGAWEQYF. DNA for the CDR3: TGCGCCAGCAGCCAAGATGAAGGGCAGGGGGCGTGGGAGCAGTACTTC.

The chain has TRBV28 and TRBJ1-1; 8 positions agree with TRBD1. V trimming: 3 bases; J trimming: 0 bases; junction bases outside the gene matches: 0. The CDR3 has 14 residues. Germline lookup yields CDR1 MDHEN and CDR2 SYDVKM. The CDR3 sequence is CASSLTGVNTEAFF. CDR3 sequence (DNA): TGTGCCAGCAGTTTGACAGGGGTGAACACTGAAGCTTTCTTT.

This chain joins TRBV10-2 and TRBJ2-5, with TRBD2 matching 9 bases. The ends lost 4 bases at V and 8 bases at J; junction bases unmatched: 5. The CDR3 extends over 13 amino acids. The V gene's germline CDR1 is WSHSY and CDR2 SAAADI. CDR3 DNA: TGCGCCAGCAGTGCCCTAGCGGGATACACCCAGTACTTC. Translated: CASSALAGYTQYF.

The V gene is TRBV7-2, the J gene TRBJ2-3; the D gene is possibly TRBD2 (5 bases). The CDR3 runs to 14 residues. Germline CDR1 and CDR2: SGHTA and FQGNSA. Trimming took off 5 bases at V and 3 bases at J, with 12 bases between the two ends. The DNA of the CDR3 is TGTGCCAGCAGCGACCCTAGCTCGACAGATACGCAGTATTTT. This codes for CASSDPSSTDTQYF.